Following are 12 T cell receptor beta chains from one sample sequenced in a study of circulating CD8 cells and anti-PD-1 response in melanoma. Sorting of live CD3+CD8+TCRalphabeta+ cells by PD-1 and/or TIGIT gave four subsets. Each library started from around 14 ng of total RNA using the QIAseq Immune Repertoire TCR panel. In TCRdb, the reads were re-called with MiXCR into one record per CDR3 protein. Among a few hundred distinct CDR3 sequences listed, under 8.5% were seen once. Sequencing used CD8+ T cells from PBMCs, obtained at baseline or after one month of anti-PD-1 therapy (not recorded which). These receptors originate from a human donor with melanoma.

This clonotype was counted once. This may come from a read error, since a much larger clone is one base off. This chain connects TRBV28 to TRBJ2-7; D ambiguous. The ends were cut back, 5 bases at V and 5 bases at J, with 16 bases in the middle. CDR3 size: 14 residues. Germline CDR1 MDHEN, CDR2 SYDVKM. In DNA, the CDR3 is TGTGCCAGCAGTCTTGGGTACAGTGGCCACGAGCAGTACTTC. This encodes CASSLGYSGHEQYF.

This clonotype is large (0.1 to 1%) in the sample. This chain links TRBV24-1 with TRBJ2-1; TRBD1 might be the D (6 bases). CDR3 length: 14 residues. V was clipped by 4 bases and J by 2 bases, with 8 bases between them. CDR1 KGHDR and CDR2 SFDVKD come from the germline V gene. The chain's CDR3 is CATSDRTAYNEQFF. In DNA form, the CDR3 reads TGTGCCACCAGTGACCGGACAGCCTACAATGAGCAGTTCTTC.

In this sample, this clonotype is medium-sized. The chain employs TRBV20-1 and TRBJ2-1, with 8 bases fitting TRBD2. V lost 4 bases, J lost 9 bases, and 11 bases stayed unmatched. CDR1 and CDR2 (germline): DFQATT, SNEGSKA (reference sequence). The CDR3 covers 14 residues. The CDR3 here is CSANSIGGATEQFF. The CDR3 bases are TGCAGTGCTAACTCTATCGGGGGGGCCACTGAGCAGTTCTTC.

By share of the sample, this clonotype is large. The chain employs TRBV25-1 and TRBJ1-4; D unclear. CDR3 length: 15 residues. CDR1 is MGHDK, CDR2 SYGVNS, per germline. V gave up 5 bases and J gave up 0 bases, with 10 bases separating them. In nucleotides, the CDR3 is TGTGCCAGCAGTCAAACCTTCGCAACTAATGAAAAACTGTTTTTT. Translated, it gives CASSQTFATNEKLFF.

By share, this clonotype counts as large. The chain combines TRBV4-3 with TRBJ2-4; D might be TRBD2 (5 bases). Trimming pared 2 bases from V and 2 bases from J, leaving 16 bases between. This CDR3 region has 17 residues. The germline V gene encodes CDR1 LGHNA and CDR2 YSLEER. The CDR3 here is CASSQTDTGISKNIQYF. The CDR3 DNA sequence: TGCGCCAGCAGCCAAACCGATACCGGGATCTCCAAAAACATTCAGTACTTC.

This clonotype is labeled medium-sized. The V call is TRBV15, the J call TRBJ2-3, with D possibly matching TRBD2 (6 bases). Trimming cost V 1 base and J 4 bases, with 12 bases left between them. The CDR3 has 15 amino acids. In germline, CDR1 is LNHNV, CDR2 YYDKDF (reference sequence). CDR3 sequence: CATSRVVSGPDTQYF. The CDR3 DNA reads TGTGCCACCAGCAGAGTAGTTAGCGGACCAGATACGCAGTATTTT.

Relative to its sample, this clonotype is large. The chain combines TRBV25-1 with TRBJ1-1; D may be TRBD1 (5 bases). Trimming left V 1 base short and J 10 bases short, with 10 bases between. CDR1 is MGHDK and CDR2 is SYGVNS in the germline V gene. This CDR3 has 12 residues. CDR3 sequence: CASSESPRGAFF. The CDR3, as DNA: TGTGCCAGCAGTGAATCCCCGAGGGGAGCTTTCTTT.

Within the sample, this clonotype is large. The J gene is TRBJ2-1, the V gene TRBV7-2; a possible D gene is TRBD2 (5 bases). This CDR3 comprises 15 residues. V lost 4 bases and J lost 3, with 13 bases in between. Germline values: CDR1 SGHTA, CDR2 FQGNSA. The CDR3: CASSSWAGDYNEQFF. CDR3 DNA sequence: TGTGCCAGCAGCTCGTGGGCGGGCGACTACAATGAGCAGTTCTTC.

To note about this clonotype: A much larger clonotype is one base distant, so this may be a read error. The genes are TRBV28 and TRBJ2-1; D may be TRBD2 (6 bases). This CDR3 comprises 17 residues. Germline V gene data show CDR1 as MDHEN and CDR2 as SYDVKM. Trimming took 2 bases from V and 3 from J, leaving 17 bases between them. The CDR3 loop reads CASSLPSVRGHYNEQFF. The DNA for the CDR3 is TGTGCCAGCAGTTTACCTAGCGTGAGAGGGCACTACAATGAGCAGTTCTTC.

In this sample, this clonotype is large. CDR3 residues: CATSASWRDEQYF. The CDR3 DNA reads TGTGCCACCAGTGCTTCTTGGCGAGACGAGCAGTACTTC. The V and J genes are TRBV24-1 and TRBJ2-7; no clear D. The V end lost 5 bases, the J end lost 5 bases, and 12 bases lay between the germline ends. The CDR3 totals 13 residues. Germline V CDR1 and CDR2: KGHDR, SFDVKD.

This clonotype was recorded a few times. V is TRBV28 and J is TRBJ2-1; TRBD2 aligns across 9 bases. The CDR3 consists of 15 residues. CDR1 and CDR2 (germline): MDHEN, SYDVKM. V was pared by 6 bases and J by 7 bases, with 10 bases of the junction left unmatched. CDR3 nucleotide sequence: TGTGCCAGCAGATCGAGCGGGAGGTGGGTAAATGAGCAGTTCTTC. Protein: CASRSSGRWVNEQFF.

By sample share, this clonotype is large. The rearrangement uses TRBV14 and TRBJ2-7; no reliable D call. CDR3 length: 16 residues. Per the germline V gene, CDR1 is SGHDN and CDR2 is FVKESK. Trimming stripped 4 bases from V and 2 bases from J, with 18 bases between. The CDR3 here is CASSLLDKKIAYEQYF. CDR3 coding DNA: TGTGCCAGCAGCCTGCTGGATAAGAAAATAGCCTACGAGCAGTACTTC.